Presented here are 5 T cell receptor beta chains from one specimen sequenced in a study of control samples from healthy donors and cancer patients. Using immunoSEQ multiplex PCR, the repertoire was profiled, and TCRdb retains in-frame clones only, with some absent. The sample table includes about 190,000 clones. The source material was blood. These receptors originate from a woman aged 25 to 45 in good health.

This chain uses TRBV15 with TRBJ1-6; maybe TRBD1 (6 bases). This CDR3 has 15 residues. The germline V gene encodes CDR1 LNHNV and CDR2 YYDKDF (reference sequence). Between the trimmed V and J ends, which lost 3 bases and 4 bases, there was a span of 10 bases. The CDR3 bases are TGTGCCACCAGCAGTTCGACAGGATATAATTCACCCCTCCACTTT. The encoded protein is CATSSSTGYNSPLHF.

The chain is built from TRBV2 and TRBJ1-5, with a tentative D call TRBD1 (6 bases). CDR1 is SNHLY, CDR2 FYNNEI, per germline. The CDR3 totals 14 residues. V was shortened by 4 bases and J by 2 bases, with 9 bases between the two germline ends. The CDR3 DNA follows: TGTGCCAGCAGTGCCTCAGGGGGCAATCAGCCCCAGCATTTT. It yields the protein CASSASGGNQPQHF. The full variable domain, rest sourced from reference TRBV2 and TRBJ1-5, is EPEVTQTPSHQVTQMGQEVILRCVPISNHLYFYWYRQILGQKVEFLVSFYNNEISEKSEIFDDQFSVERPDGSNFTLKIRSTKLEDSAMYFCASSASGGNQPQHFGDGTRLSIL.

V is TRBV3-1 (or the pseudogene TRBV3-2) and J is TRBJ1-5; the D gene is possibly TRBD1 (5 bases). The germline V and J ends were trimmed by 1 base and 6 bases, with 13 bases remaining between them. Germline V CDR1 and CDR2: LGHDT, YNNKEL (reference sequence). The CDR3 has 15 residues. The CDR3 sequence: CASSQGRVTSQPQHF. The DNA for the CDR3 is TGTGCCAGCAGCCAAGGCAGGGTAACCAGTCAGCCCCAGCATTTT.

The chain combines TRBV4-3 with TRBJ2-1; D is uncertain. The germline V gene has CDR1 LGHNA and CDR2 YSLEER. Trimming left V 0 bases short and J 0 bases short, with 6 bases between. This CDR3 is 15 amino acids long. CDR3 nucleotide sequence: TGCGCCAGCAGCCAAGATGAATCCTCCTACAATGAGCAGTTCTTC. Amino acids: CASSQDESSYNEQFF.

The chain uses TRBV5-1 and TRBJ2-5; a possible D gene is TRBD1 (5 bases). V lost 6 bases to trimming and J lost 2 bases, with 14 bases between them. CDR1 is SGHRS and CDR2 is YFSETQ in the germline V gene. This CDR3 has 14 residues. CDR3 amino acids: CASKSGRVQETQYF. CDR3 DNA: TGCGCCAGCAAGTCCGGCAGGGTGCAAGAGACCCAGTACTTC.